These T cell receptor beta chains were read from a single sample in a study of blood T cell repertoires in COVID-19. Measured with immunoSEQ multiplex PCR; TCRdb has only the in-frame clones, and not every one. The sample shows some 130,000 clones, 70% to 90% of them seen only once. Sequencing was performed on peripheral blood. These receptors were taken from a man aged 45 to 65 with acute or convalescent COVID-19. The CDR3 runs from the conserved cysteine through the conserved F or W. A D gene is named only where the DNA matches it firmly.

length,J,D,V,DNA,CDR3
15,TRBJ2-7,NA,TRBV4-2,TGTGCCAGCAGCCCCTTAGCGACCCTGACCTACGAGCAGTACTTC,CASSPLATLTYEQYF
12,TRBJ1-2,NA,TRBV30,TGTGCCTGGAGTGTCCTTAACTATGGCTACACCTTC,CAWSVLNYGYTF
13,TRBJ1-2,NA,TRBV14,TGTGCCAGCAGCCAAGTATCGGGCTATGGCTACACCTTC,CASSQVSGYGYTF
12,TRBJ1-2,NA,TRBV28,TGTGCCAGCAGTCTCGAAGACAGAGGCTACACCTTC,CASSLEDRGYTF
14,TRBJ1-1,TRBD1,TRBV20-1,TGCAGTGCTAGTCCGACAGGGGGGTACACTGAAGCTTTCTTT,CSASPTGGYTEAFF
12,TRBJ1-2,NA,TRBV20-1,TGCAGTGCTAGTCCGGGGGACTATGGCTACACCTTC,CSASPGDYGYTF
16,TRBJ1-2,TRBD1,TRBV5-1,TGCGCCAGCAGCTTAACCGGGACAGGCCTATGGTATGGCTACACCTTC,CASSLTGTGLWYGYTF
16,TRBJ1-3,TRBD1,TRBV10-3,TGTGCCATCAGTGAGAGGGGACCACAGGGGAGTAACACCATATATTTT,CAISERGPQGSNTIYF
14,TRBJ1-1,NA,TRBV2,TGTGCCAGCAGTGTTAGCGCCTCGGGGACTGAAGCTTTCTTT,CASSVSASGTEAFF
13,TRBJ2-5,NA,TRBV7-9,TGTGCCAGCAGCTTAGCCGGGAGCGAGACCCAGTACTTC,CASSLAGSETQYF
14,TRBJ1-5,TRBD1,TRBV5-6,TGTGCCAGCAGAAGACAGGGATTTAGTCAGCCCCAGCATTTT,CASRRQGFSQPQHF
15,TRBJ1-1,NA,TRBV5-4,TGTGCCAGCAGCCTCGGGGGGGAGTCTGGCACTGAAGCTTTCTTT,CASSLGGESGTEAFF
15,TRBJ1-2,TRBD1,TRBV28,TGTGCCAGCAGTCAACCGGGACAGGGTGGCTATGGCTACACCTTC,CASSQPGQGGYGYTF
15,TRBJ2-1,NA,TRBV13,TGTGCCAGCACCACCCTGGGGCGAGTATCCAATGAGCAGTTCTTC,CASTTLGRVSNEQFF
15,TRBJ1-1,NA,TRBV5-4,TGTGCCAGCAGCTTGCCAGGGACACTGAACACTGAAGCTTTCTTT,CASSLPGTLNTEAFF
18,TRBJ1-1,NA,TRBV2,TGTGCCAGCAGTGGAAATCGGGGAGTTGTAGGGTTGAACACTGAAGCTTTCTTT,CASSGNRGVVGLNTEAFF
14,TRBJ2-1,NA,TRBV7-9,TGTGCCAGCCAAGAGACTATTGGCTCGTGGGAGCAGTTCTTC,CASQETIGSWEQFF
14,TRBJ2-2,NA,TRBV5-1,TGCGCCAGCAGCTCTTACTCGAACACCGGGGAGCTGTTTTTT,CASSSYSNTGELFF
12,TRBJ2-7,NA,TRBV5-4,TGTGCCAGCAGCCCCGACATGTACGAGCAGTACTTC,CASSPDMYEQYF